This entry lists 10 T cell receptor beta chains sequenced from one sample in a study of cytomegalovirus exposure and HLA in healthy donors. Libraries were prepared by immunoSEQ multiplex PCR; TCRdb keeps only in-frame clonotypes and omits some of them. The table includes hundreds of thousands of clones, roughly 90% detected once. The sample consisted of PBMCs. Receptors originate from a woman aged 18 to 35 in good health and CMV-seronegative.

This chain uses TRBV28 with TRBJ1-1; no firm D call. This CDR3 has 13 residues. Germline assignment: CDR1 MDHEN and CDR2 SYDVKM. Trimming cost V 5 bases and J 8 bases, with 15 bases left between them. The CDR3, as DNA: TGTGCCAGCAGTCCCGATGTGGGCAACGAAGCTTTCTTT. It is translated as CASSPDVGNEAFF.

The J gene is TRBJ1-3, the V gene TRBV4-1, with no clear D. Germline CDR1 and CDR2: MGHRA and YSYEKL. Trimming left V 0 bases short and J 4 bases short, with 7 bases between. The CDR3 is 14 amino acids. This CDR3 is CASSQDYRGNTIYF. The CDR3 DNA reads as TGCGCCAGCAGCCAAGACTACCGGGGAAACACCATATATTTT.

The chain is built from TRBV14 and TRBJ1-1; a possible D gene is TRBD1 (6 bases). CDR1 and CDR2 (germline): SGHDN, FVKESK. CDR3 length: 14 amino acids. The germline V and J ends were trimmed by 4 bases and 5 bases, with 14 bases remaining between them. The CDR3 loop is CASSPRGARTEAFF. In nucleotides, the CDR3 is TGTGCCAGCAGCCCTCGGGGGGCGCGGACTGAAGCTTTCTTT. The full variable domain, its missing parts supplied by reference TRBV14 and TRBJ1-1, is EAGVTQFPSHSVIEKGQTVTLRCDPISGHDNLYWYRRVMGKEIKFLLHFVKESKQDESGMPNNRFLAERTGGTYSTLKVQPAELEDSGVYFCASSPRGARTEAFFGQGTRLTVV.

The chain recombines TRBV29-1 with TRBJ2-1; 10 bases fit TRBD2. V trimming: 4 bases; J trimming: 6 bases; junction bases outside the gene matches: 9. Germline lookup yields CDR1 SQVTM and CDR2 ANQGSEA. CDR3 length equals 15 residues. The CDR3 nucleotides read TGCAGCGTTGGCCTTCGGCTAGCGGGAGCCAATGAGCAGTTCTTC. It encodes CSVGLRLAGANEQFF.

This chain uses TRBV28 with TRBJ2-7; tentatively, D is TRBD2 (5 bases). The CDR3 contains 16 residues. CDR1 is MDHEN, CDR2 SYDVKM, per germline. V lost 6 bases, J lost 0 bases, and 18 bases lay in between. CDR3 in amino acids: CASSPTGIRSSYEQYF. The CDR3 DNA sequence: TGTGCCAGCAGCCCCACGGGGATAAGGAGCTCCTACGAGCAGTACTTC.

The J gene is TRBJ1-1, the V gene TRBV28, with D unclear. The CDR3 contains 13 residues. V was shortened by 5 bases and J by 3 bases, with 10 bases between the two germline ends. Looked up from germline, CDR1 is MDHEN and CDR2 is SYDVKM. In nucleotides, the CDR3 is TGTGCCAGCAGTCTATCGGGGTACACTGAAGCTTTCTTT. This translates into CASSLSGYTEAFF.

The table lists this clone with a few counts. The V and J genes are TRBV6-6 and TRBJ1-5, with 7 bases aligning to TRBD1. CDR1 is MNHNY and CDR2 is SVGAGI in the germline V gene (reference sequence). The junction had 1 base not matched to a gene; V was cut back by 1 base and J by 4 bases. The CDR3 is 14 residues long. Here the CDR3 reads CASSYWDSNQPQHF. Here the CDR3 DNA reads TGTGCCAGCAGTTACTGGGACAGTAATCAGCCCCAGCATTTT.

This clone was counted between two and nine times. The chain carries TRBV6-5 and TRBJ1-1; D perhaps matches TRBD1 (5 bases). With 11 bases removed from V and 7 bases from J, the gap between germline ends came to 11 bases. The V gene's germline CDR1 is MNHEY and CDR2 SVGAGI. This CDR3 contains 10 residues. CDR3 sequence (DNA): TGTGCCCGACGGGGGGTTGAAGCTTTCTTT. Its translation is CARRGVEAFF.

The rearrangement joins TRBV19 to TRBJ2-6; TRBD2 is a possible D gene (6 bases). Germline values: CDR1 LNHDA, CDR2 SQIVND (reference sequence). V lost 7 bases, J lost 4 bases, and 17 bases lay in between. The CDR3 spans 16 residues. CDR3 coding DNA: TGTGCCAGTACCTCCGGGACTCTTAACGGGGCCAACGTCCTGACTTTC. Protein product: CASTSGTLNGANVLTF. The full variable domain, its missing parts supplied by reference TRBV19 and TRBJ2-6, is DGGITQSPKYLFRKEGQNVTLSCEQNLNHDAMYWYRQDPGQGLRLIYYSQIVNDFQKGDIAEGYSVSREKKESFPLTVTSAQKNPTAFYLCASTSGTLNGANVLTFGAGSRLTVL.

The chain joins TRBV28 to TRBJ2-2; maybe TRBD2 (7 bases). V shed 11 bases and J shed 5 bases, with 15 bases lying between them. Per the germline V gene, CDR1 is MDHEN and CDR2 is SYDVKM. The CDR3 has 13 amino acids. This CDR3 is CAVPGGRTGELFF. The DNA for the CDR3 is TGTGCCGTCCCGGGGGGCAGGACCGGGGAGCTGTTTTTT.